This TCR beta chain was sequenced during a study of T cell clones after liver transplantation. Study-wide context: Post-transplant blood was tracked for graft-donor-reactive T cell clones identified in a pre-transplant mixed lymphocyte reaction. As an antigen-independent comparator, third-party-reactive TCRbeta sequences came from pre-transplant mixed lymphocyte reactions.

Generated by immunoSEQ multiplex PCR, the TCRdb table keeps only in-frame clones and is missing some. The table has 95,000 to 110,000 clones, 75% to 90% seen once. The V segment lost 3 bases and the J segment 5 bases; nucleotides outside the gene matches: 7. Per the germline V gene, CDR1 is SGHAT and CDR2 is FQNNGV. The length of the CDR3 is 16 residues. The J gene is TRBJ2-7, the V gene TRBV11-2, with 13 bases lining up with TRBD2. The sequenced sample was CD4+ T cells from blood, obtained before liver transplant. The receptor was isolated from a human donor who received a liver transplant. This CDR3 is CASSFGLAGVSHEQYF. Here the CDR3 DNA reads TGTGCCAGCAGCTTCGGACTAGCGGGAGTATCCCACGAGCAGTACTTC.